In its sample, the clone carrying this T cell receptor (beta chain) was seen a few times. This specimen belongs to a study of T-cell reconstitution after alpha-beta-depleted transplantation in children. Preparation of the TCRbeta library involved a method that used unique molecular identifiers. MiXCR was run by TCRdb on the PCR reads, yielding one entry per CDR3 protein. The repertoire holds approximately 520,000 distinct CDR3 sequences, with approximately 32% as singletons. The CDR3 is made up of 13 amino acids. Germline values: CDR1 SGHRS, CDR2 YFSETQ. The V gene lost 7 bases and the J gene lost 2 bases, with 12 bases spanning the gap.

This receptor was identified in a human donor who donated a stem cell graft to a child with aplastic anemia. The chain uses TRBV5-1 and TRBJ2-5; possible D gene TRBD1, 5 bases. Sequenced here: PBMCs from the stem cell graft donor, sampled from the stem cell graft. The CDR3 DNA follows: TGCGCCAGCTCCTATGACAGACAAGAGACCCAGTACTTC. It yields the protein CASSYDRQETQYF. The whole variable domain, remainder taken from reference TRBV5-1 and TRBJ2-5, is KAGVTQTPRYLIKTRGQQVTLSCSPISGHRSVSWYQQTPGQGLQFLFEYFSETQRNKGNFPGRFSGRQFSNSRSEMNVSTLELGDSALYLCASSYDRQETQYFGPGTRLLVL.